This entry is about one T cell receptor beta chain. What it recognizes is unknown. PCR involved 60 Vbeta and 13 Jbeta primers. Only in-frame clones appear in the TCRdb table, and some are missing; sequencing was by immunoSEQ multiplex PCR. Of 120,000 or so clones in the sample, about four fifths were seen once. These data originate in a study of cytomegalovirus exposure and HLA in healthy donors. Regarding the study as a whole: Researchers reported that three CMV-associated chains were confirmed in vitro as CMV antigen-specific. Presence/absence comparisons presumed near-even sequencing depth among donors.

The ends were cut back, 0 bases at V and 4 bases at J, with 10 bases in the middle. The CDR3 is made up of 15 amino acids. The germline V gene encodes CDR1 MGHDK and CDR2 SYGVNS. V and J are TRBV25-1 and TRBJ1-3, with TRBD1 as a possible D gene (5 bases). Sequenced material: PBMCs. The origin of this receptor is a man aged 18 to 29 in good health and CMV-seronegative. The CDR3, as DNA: TGTGCCAGCAGTGAATACAGGGAGGAGGGAAACACCATATATTTT. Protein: CASSEYREEGNTIYF.